These 10 T cell receptor beta chains were sequenced from one sample in a study of early T cells in non-severe SARS-CoV-2 infection. One entry per CDR3 protein, called by TCRdb with MiXCR from the 5' RACE reads. The sample yields about 90,000 distinct CDR3 sequences, under 15% seen once. The source material was whole blood. The source of these receptors is an adult who was a healthcare worker with PCR-confirmed SARS-CoV-2 infection or an uninfected control (not recorded which).

This clonotype occurred a few times. The chain links TRBV30 to TRBJ2-3; possible D gene TRBD2, 5 bases. This CDR3 spans 13 amino acids. Germline CDR1 is GTSNPN and CDR2 is SVGIG (reference sequence). V lost 4 bases and J 3 bases, leaving 11 bases between the germline ends. CDR3 protein: CAWTSGPTDTQYF. The CDR3 DNA is TGTGCCTGGACAAGCGGCCCGACAGATACGCAGTATTTT.

Only a few counts were recorded for this clonotype. The chain links TRBV21-1 to TRBJ2-1; the tabulated D call, TRBD2, remains unverified against the DNA. TRBV21-1 is a listed pseudogene. The CDR3 extends over 17 amino acids. Here the CDR3 DNA reads TGTGCCAGCAGCAAAACATGGGGGCTAGCGGCCTACAATGAGCAGTTCTTC. This codes for CASSKTWGLAAYNEQFF.

In this sample, this clonotype turned up many times. The chain recombines TRBV3-1 with TRBJ2-7; 7 positions agree with TRBD1. Germline V CDR1 and CDR2: LGHDT, YNNKEL (reference sequence). The V segment lost 4 bases and the J segment 3 bases; nucleotides outside the gene matches: 0. CDR3 length: 12 residues. The CDR3 loop is CASSRQGYEQYF. The CDR3 nucleotides read TGTGCCAGCAGCCGACAGGGCTACGAGCAGTACTTC.

Notes on this clonotype: A read error may explain this, as a much larger clone is one base away. The rearrangement uses TRBV12-3 or TRBV12-4 and TRBJ2-4, with D possibly TRBD2 on 5 matching bases. With 5 bases removed from V and 2 bases from J, the gap between germline ends came to 16 bases. This CDR3 comprises 16 residues. In nucleotides, the CDR3 is TGTGCCAGCAGTCCCCGGACTCTTCGGACCAAAAACATTCAGTACTTC. It specifies CASSPRTLRTKNIQYF.

In its sample, this clonotype was seen a few times. The chain uses TRBV20-1 and TRBJ1-3, with D possibly TRBD1 on 5 matching bases. Trimming shortened V by 3 bases and J by 6 bases, and 12 bases separated the two germline ends. The CDR3 extends over 13 amino acids. The germline V gene encodes CDR1 DFQATT and CDR2 SNEGSKA (reference sequence). The CDR3 protein is CSASRQGANTIYF. CDR3 DNA: TGCAGTGCTAGTCGGCAGGGAGCAAACACCATATATTTT.

This clonotype was seen more than once but under ten times. The V and J genes are TRBV28 and TRBJ2-7, with D possibly called TRBD1 or TRBD2 (5 bases each). The germline V gene encodes CDR1 MDHEN and CDR2 SYDVKM. The CDR3 is 12 amino acids. The V end lost 11 bases, the J end lost 7 bases, and 18 bases lay between the germline ends. The CDR3, as DNA: TGTGCCGTCGCCCCTGGGACGAGGGAGCAGTACTTC. Translated, it gives CAVAPGTREQYF.

This clonotype occurred a few times. The J gene is TRBJ2-1, the V gene TRBV4-2; 7 bases align to TRBD2. The CDR3 is 14 residues long. Germline loops: CDR1 LGHNA, CDR2 YNFKEQ. Losses at the gene ends were 4 bases for V and 8 bases for J; bases not matched to a gene: 8. This CDR3 is CASSPQAGPHEQFF. CDR3 DNA sequence: TGTGCCAGCAGCCCCCAAGCGGGGCCCCATGAGCAGTTCTTC.

The sample holds a few counts of this clonotype. The chain employs TRBV7-9 and TRBJ1-2; no clear D. This CDR3 spans 12 amino acids. With 4 bases removed from V and 8 bases from J, the gap between germline ends came to 11 bases. Germline assignment: CDR1 SEHNR and CDR2 FQNEAQ (reference sequence). CDR3 sequence (DNA): TGTGCCAGCAGCTCGACGGTAGTCGGCTACACCTTC. Protein: CASSSTVVGYTF.

This rearrangement joins TRBV5-1 to TRBJ2-7; D is undetermined. Germline CDR1 reads SGHRS; CDR2 reads YFSETQ. This CDR3 comprises 11 residues. V was cut by 3 bases and J by 9 bases, with 10 bases left in between. CDR3 region: CASSSMDGQYF. CDR3 coding DNA: TGCGCCAGCAGCTCGATGGACGGGCAGTACTTC. Filled out from reference TRBV5-1 and TRBJ2-7, the complete variable domain reads KAGVTQTPRYLIKTRGQQVTLSCSPISGHRSVSWYQQTPGQGLQFLFEYFSETQRNKGNFPGRFSGRQFSNSRSEMNVSTLELGDSALYLCASSSMDGQYFGPGTRLTVT.

The rearrangement links TRBV28 to TRBJ2-3, with D hard to call. Between the trimmed V and J ends, which lost 6 bases and 3 bases, there was a span of 7 bases. This CDR3 region has 12 residues. Germline V CDR1 and CDR2: MDHEN, SYDVKM. In DNA, the CDR3 is TGTGCCAGCAGGCCTTCAACAGATACGCAGTATTTT. Its protein product is CASRPSTDTQYF.